The sequence of this T cell receptor beta chain was determined in a study of blood T cell repertoires in COVID-19. Overall study context: Nucleic acid was either cDNA or gDNA, and it came from T cells, B-cell-depleted T cells, or PBMCs.

Trimming left V 0 bases short and J 3 bases short, with 9 bases between. The CDR3 is 14 residues long. Germline V lookup: CDR1 MNHEY, CDR2 SMNVEV (reference sequence). This clone was counted once. TCRdb's table, derived via immunoSEQ multiplex PCR, lists solely in-frame clones and lacks some. The table shows 120,000 or so clones, with more than 75% occurring only once. The chain joins TRBV27 to TRBJ2-7; maybe TRBD2 (5 bases). Sequenced material: peripheral blood. The TCR comes from a man aged 55-75 years with acute or convalescent COVID-19. The CDR3 here is CASSLSDGLYEQYF. For the CDR3, the DNA is TGTGCCAGCAGTTTATCGGACGGACTCTACGAGCAGTACTTC.